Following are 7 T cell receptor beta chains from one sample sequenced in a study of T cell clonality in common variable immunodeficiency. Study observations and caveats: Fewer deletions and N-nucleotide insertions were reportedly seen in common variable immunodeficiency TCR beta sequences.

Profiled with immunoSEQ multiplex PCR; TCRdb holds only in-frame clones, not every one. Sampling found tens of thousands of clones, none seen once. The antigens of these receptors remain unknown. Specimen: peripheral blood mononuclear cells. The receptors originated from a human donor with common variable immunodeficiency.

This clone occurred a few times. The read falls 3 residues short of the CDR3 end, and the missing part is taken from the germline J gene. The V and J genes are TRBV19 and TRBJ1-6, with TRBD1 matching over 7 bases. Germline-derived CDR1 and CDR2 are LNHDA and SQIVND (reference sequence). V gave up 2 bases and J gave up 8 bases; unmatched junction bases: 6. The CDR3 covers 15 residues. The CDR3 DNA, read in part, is TGTGCCAGTAGTATAAGGAACAGGGGTGATTCACCC. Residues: CASSIRNRGDSP. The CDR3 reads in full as CASSIRNRGDSPLHF.

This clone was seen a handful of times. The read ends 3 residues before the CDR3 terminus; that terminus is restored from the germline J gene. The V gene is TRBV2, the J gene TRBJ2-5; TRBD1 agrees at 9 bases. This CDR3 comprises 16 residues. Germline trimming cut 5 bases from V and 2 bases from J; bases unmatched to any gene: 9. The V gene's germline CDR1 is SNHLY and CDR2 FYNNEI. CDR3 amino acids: CASSSSTGGGQETQYF. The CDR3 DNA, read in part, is TGTGCCAGCAGTTCCAGTACAGGGGGCGGACAAGAGACC. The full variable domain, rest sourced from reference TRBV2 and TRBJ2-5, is EPEVTQTPSHQVTQMGQEVILRCVPISNHLYFYWYRQILGQKVEFLVSFYNNEISEKSEIFDDQFSVERPDGSNFTLKIRSTKLEDSAMYFCASSSSTGGGQETQYFGPGTRLLVL.

The covered CDR3 bases are TGTGCCTGGGACTTGGCGAATTCACCC. It translates to CAWDLANSP. In full, the CDR3 is CAWDLANSPLHF. The J gene is TRBJ1-6, the V gene TRBV30; D unclear. The read halts 3 residues ahead of the CDR3 end, with the missing end drawn from the germline J gene. There are 12 residues in the CDR3. Germline assignment: CDR1 GTSNPN and CDR2 SVGIG (reference sequence). Trimming stripped 5 bases from V and 7 bases from J, with 9 bases between. Full variable domain (rest looked up from reference TRBV30 and TRBJ1-6): SQTIHQWPATLVQPVGSPLSLECTVEGTSNPNLYWYRQAAGRGLQLLFYSVGIGQISSEVPQNLSASRPQDRQFILSSKKLLLSDSGFYLCAWDLANSPLHFGNGTRLTVT.

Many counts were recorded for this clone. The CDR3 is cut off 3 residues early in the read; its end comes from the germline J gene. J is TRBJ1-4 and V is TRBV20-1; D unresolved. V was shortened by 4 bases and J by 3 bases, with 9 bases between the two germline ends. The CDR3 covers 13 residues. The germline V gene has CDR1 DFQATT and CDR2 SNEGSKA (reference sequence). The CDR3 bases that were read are TGCAGTGCTACGGTAGTAGCTAATGAAAAA. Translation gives CSATVVANEK. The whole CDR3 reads CSATVVANEKLFF.

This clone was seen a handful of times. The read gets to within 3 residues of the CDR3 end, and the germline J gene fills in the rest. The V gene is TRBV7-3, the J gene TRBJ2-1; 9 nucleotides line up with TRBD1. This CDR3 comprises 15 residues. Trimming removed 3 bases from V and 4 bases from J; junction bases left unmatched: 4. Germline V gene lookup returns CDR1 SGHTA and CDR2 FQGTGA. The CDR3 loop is CASSLDRGEYNEQFF. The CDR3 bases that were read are TGTGCCAGCAGCTTGGACAGGGGAGAATACAATGAG.

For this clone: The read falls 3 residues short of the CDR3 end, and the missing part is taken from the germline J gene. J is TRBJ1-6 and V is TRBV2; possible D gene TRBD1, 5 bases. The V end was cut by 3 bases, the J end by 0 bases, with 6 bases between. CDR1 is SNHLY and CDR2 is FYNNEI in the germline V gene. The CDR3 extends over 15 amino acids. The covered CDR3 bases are TGTGCCAGCAGTGACGACAGCTCCTATAATTCACCC. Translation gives CASSDDSSYNSP. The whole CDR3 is CASSDDSSYNSPLHF.

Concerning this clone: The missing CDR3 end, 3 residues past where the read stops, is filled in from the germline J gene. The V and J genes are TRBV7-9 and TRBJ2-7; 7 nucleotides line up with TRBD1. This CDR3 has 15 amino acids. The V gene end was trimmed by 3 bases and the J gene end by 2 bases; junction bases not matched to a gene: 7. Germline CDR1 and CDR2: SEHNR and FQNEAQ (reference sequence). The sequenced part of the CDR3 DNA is TGTGCCAGCAGCTTCACAGGGGCCCCCCCCTACGAG. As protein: CASSFTGAPPYE. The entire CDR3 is CASSFTGAPPYEQYF. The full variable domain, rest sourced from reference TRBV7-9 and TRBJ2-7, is DTGVSQNPRHKITKRGQNVTFRCDPISEHNRLYWYRQTLGQGPEFLTYFQNEAQLEKSRLLSDRFSAERPKGSFSTLEIQRTEQGDSAMYLCASSFTGAPPYEQYFGPGTRLTVT.